Shown below are 3 T cell receptor beta chains from a single sample sequenced in a study of post-analysis software for immune sequencing data. Their antigens are not known. Points from the study as a whole: Among four to six TRBV segments more frequent in patients than controls were TRBV5-6, TRBV5-1 and TRBV20-1.

TCR beta libraries were prepared from cDNA with unique molecular identifiers. TCRdb used MiXCR to reprocess the PCR reads, holding one entry per CDR3 protein. The table has roughly 180,000 distinct CDR3 sequences, about 32% seen once. The specimen sequenced was blood. The receptors shown here come from a girl aged 5-17 years with multiple sclerosis.

V gene TRBV20-1 combines with J gene TRBJ2-3; tentatively, D is TRBD2 (5 bases). This CDR3 has 16 amino acids. The germline V and J ends were trimmed by 1 base and 2 bases, with 16 bases remaining between them. CDR1 is DFQATT and CDR2 is SNEGSKA in the germline V gene (reference sequence). CDR3 protein: CSARAKRERDTDTQYF. The CDR3 nucleotides are TGCAGTGCTAGAGCGAAACGGGAACGAGACACAGATACGCAGTATTTT.

This clonotype was seen at least ten times. The chain joins TRBV27 to TRBJ2-7; 15 bases line up with TRBD2. Looked up from germline, CDR1 is MNHEY and CDR2 is SMNVEV (reference sequence). CDR3 length: 16 residues. V dropped 5 bases and J dropped 6; count of bases not matched to a gene: 8. CDR3 nucleotide sequence: TGTGCCAGCAGTCCCCCGGGGACTAGCGGGAGGACCGAGCAGTACTTC. Translating gives CASSPPGTSGRTEQYF.

The gene calls are TRBV5-1 and TRBJ2-1; 8 positions match TRBD2. CDR1 and CDR2 (germline): SGHRS, YFSETQ. The CDR3 is 16 amino acids. J gave up 3 bases and V 0 bases, and 5 bases lay outside the gene matches. The CDR3 loop is CASSLVTGGDYNEQFF. DNA for the CDR3: TGCGCCAGCAGCTTGGTTACGGGAGGGGACTACAATGAGCAGTTCTTC.